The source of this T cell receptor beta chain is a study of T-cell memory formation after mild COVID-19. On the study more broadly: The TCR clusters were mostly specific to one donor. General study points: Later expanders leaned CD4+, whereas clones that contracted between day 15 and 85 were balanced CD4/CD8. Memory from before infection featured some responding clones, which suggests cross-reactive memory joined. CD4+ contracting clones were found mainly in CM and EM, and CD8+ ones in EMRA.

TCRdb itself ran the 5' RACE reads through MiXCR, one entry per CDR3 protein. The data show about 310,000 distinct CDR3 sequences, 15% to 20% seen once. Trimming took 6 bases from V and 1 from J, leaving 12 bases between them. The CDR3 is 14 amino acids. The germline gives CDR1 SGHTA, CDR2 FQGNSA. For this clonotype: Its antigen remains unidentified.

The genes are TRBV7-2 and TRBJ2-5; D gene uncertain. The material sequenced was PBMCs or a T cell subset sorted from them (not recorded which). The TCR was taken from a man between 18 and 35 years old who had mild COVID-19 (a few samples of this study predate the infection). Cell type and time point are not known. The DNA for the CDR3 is TGTGCCAGCAGGGAAGGGCCATTCCAAGAGACCCAGTACTTC. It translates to CASREGPFQETQYF.